This entry lists 2 T cell receptor beta chains sequenced from one sample in a study of shared clonotypes between healthy human individuals. Some clones are missing from TCRdb's copy, which holds only in-frame ones; the method was immunoSEQ multiplex PCR. The sample lists some 2.4 million clones, over 85% seen once, with approximately 0.37% in the top ten. The sequenced material came from naive CD4+ T cells from PBMCs. Subset specified: CD45RA+ positively selected. Receptor source: a man aged 18 to 35 in good health. Some clones in this sample may be carry-over from other donors' samples.

The V gene is TRBV5-5, the J gene TRBJ2-7, with D uncertain. The CDR3 length is 16 residues. With 7 bases removed from V and 6 bases from J, the gap between germline ends came to 26 bases. CDR1 SGHKS and CDR2 YYEKEE come from the germline V gene (reference sequence). Here the CDR3 DNA reads TGTGCCAGCGCCTGGGTGGGTGTTCTAGGGAATGCCGAGCAGTACTTC. Translation gives CASAWVGVLGNAEQYF.

This clone was seen just once. This chain connects TRBV7-2 to TRBJ1-4, with D possibly TRBD1 on 5 matching bases. With 5 bases removed from V and 0 bases from J, the gap between germline ends came to 19 bases. CDR3 length: 18 residues. Germline V gene data show CDR1 as SGHTA and CDR2 as FQGNSA. The CDR3 DNA is TGTGCCAGCAGCCCCCGGACAAGTTTTTTTGCAACTAATGAAAAACTGTTTTTT. It codes for CASSPRTSFFATNEKLFF.